The clone carrying this TCR beta chain was seen once. The antigen remains unidentified. Each bulk PBMC sample had roughly 350 ng DNA loaded. TCRdb's table, derived via immunoSEQ multiplex PCR, lists solely in-frame clones and lacks some. The sample includes over 10,000 clones, roughly 90% of them seen just once. As to time point: pre-treatment baseline. Sampling occurred pretreatment (T0) and at week 3 (W3), after cycle one of checkpoint blockade. The CDR3 consists of 15 residues. V shed 2 bases and J shed 3 bases, with 15 bases lying between them. Looked up from germline, CDR1 is SGHRS and CDR2 is YFSETQ. The sample comes from a study of blood T cell dynamics during melanoma immunotherapy. The overall study: Standard first-line treatment here was pembrolizumab or nivolumab plus ipilimumab in metastatic melanoma. General study results and limits: Disease-control patients' PBMC repertoires became either more clonal or more diverse at W3.

This sequence originates from a human donor with melanoma. The material was blood, obtained from a patient treated with checkpoint blockade. This chain joins TRBV5-1 and TRBJ2-7; D gene uncertain. The CDR3 loop is CASSFSTTKNYEQYF. Here the CDR3 DNA reads TGCGCCAGCAGCTTCAGTACTACGAAAAACTACGAGCAGTACTTC. The complete variable domain, with remaining parts taken from reference TRBV5-1 and TRBJ2-7, reads KAGVTQTPRYLIKTRGQQVTLSCSPISGHRSVSWYQQTPGQGLQFLFEYFSETQRNKGNFPGRFSGRQFSNSRSEMNVSTLELGDSALYLCASSFSTTKNYEQYFGPGTRLTVT.